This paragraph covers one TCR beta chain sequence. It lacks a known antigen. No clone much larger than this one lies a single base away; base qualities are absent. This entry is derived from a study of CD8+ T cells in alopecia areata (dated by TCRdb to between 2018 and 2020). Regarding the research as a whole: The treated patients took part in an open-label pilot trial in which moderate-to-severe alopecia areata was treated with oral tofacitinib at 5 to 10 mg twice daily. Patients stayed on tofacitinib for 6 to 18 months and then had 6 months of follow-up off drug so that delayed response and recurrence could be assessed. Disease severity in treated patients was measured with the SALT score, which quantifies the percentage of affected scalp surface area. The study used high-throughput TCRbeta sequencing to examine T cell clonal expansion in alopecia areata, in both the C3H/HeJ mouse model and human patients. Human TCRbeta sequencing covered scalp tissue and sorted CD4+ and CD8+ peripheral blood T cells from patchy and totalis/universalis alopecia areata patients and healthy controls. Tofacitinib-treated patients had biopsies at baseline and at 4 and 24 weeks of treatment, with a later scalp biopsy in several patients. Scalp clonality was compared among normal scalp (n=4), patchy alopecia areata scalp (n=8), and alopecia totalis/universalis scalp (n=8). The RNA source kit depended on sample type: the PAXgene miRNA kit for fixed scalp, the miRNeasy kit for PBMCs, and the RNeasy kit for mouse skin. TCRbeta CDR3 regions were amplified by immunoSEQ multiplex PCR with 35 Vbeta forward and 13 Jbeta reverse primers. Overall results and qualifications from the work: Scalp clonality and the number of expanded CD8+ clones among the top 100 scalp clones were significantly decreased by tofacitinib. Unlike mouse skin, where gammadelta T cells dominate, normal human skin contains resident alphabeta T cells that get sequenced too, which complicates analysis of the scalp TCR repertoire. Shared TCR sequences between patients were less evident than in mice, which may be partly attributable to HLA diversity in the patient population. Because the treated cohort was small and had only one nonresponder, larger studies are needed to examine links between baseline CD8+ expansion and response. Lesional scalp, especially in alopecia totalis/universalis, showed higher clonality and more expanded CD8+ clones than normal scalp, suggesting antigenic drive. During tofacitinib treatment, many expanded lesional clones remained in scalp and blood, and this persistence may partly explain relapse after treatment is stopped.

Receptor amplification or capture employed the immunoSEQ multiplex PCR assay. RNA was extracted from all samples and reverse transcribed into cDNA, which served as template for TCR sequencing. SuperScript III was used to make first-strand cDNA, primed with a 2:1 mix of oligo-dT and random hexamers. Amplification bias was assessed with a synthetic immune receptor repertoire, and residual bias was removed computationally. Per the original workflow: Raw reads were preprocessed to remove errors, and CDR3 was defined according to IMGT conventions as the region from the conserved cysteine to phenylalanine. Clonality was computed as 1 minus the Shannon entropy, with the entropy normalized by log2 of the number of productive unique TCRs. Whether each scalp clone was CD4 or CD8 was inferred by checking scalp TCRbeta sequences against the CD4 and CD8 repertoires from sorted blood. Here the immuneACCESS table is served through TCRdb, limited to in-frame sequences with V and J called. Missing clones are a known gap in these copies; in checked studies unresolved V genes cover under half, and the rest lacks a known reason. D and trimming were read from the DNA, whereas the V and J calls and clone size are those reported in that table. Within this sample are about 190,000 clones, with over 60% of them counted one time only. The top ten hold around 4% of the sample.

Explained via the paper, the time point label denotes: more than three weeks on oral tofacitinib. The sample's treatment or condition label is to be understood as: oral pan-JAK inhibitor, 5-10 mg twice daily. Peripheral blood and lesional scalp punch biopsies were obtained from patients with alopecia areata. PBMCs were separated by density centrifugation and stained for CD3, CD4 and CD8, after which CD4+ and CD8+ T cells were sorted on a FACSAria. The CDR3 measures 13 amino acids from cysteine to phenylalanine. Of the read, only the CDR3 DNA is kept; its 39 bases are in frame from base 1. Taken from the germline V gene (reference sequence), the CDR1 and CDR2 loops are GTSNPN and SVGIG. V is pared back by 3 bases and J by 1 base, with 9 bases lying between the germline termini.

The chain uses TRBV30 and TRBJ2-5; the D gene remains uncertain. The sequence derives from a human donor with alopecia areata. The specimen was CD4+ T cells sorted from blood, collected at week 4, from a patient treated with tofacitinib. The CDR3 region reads CAWSSLSQETQYF. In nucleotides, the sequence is TGTGCCTGGAGCAGTCTTAGCCAAGAGACCCAGTACTTC.